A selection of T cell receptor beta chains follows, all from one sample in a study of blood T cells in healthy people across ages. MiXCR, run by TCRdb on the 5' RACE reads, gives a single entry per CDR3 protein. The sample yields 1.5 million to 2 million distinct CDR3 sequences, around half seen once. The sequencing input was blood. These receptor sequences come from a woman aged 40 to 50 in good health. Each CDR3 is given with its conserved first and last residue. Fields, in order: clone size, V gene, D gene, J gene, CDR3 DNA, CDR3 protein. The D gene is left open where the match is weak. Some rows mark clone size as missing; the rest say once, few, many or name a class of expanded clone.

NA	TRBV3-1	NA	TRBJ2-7	TGTGCCAGCAGCCAAGATTTGCGCCCCTACGAGCAGTACTTC	CASSQDLRPYEQYF
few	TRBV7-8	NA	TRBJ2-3	TGTGCCAGCAGCTTAGGGCAATTGGACTATCCGCAGTATTTT	CASSLGQLDYPQYF
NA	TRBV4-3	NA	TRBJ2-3	TGCGCCAGCAGCCAAGATGTAGCGAGCACAGGTACGCAGTATTTT	CASSQDVASTGTQYF
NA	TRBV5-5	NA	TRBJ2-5	TGTGCCAGCAGTCCAAGGGAGAACAGCGGCGGGGAGACCCAGTACTTC	CASSPRENSGGETQYF
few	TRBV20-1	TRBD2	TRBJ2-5	TGCAGTGCGCTTCCGGGACTAGCGGGGGGCGAGACCCAGTACTTC	CSALPGLAGGETQYF
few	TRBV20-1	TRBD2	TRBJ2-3	TGCAGTGCCAGCCCGTTAGCGGGGGCCTTAGATACGCAGTATTTT	CSASPLAGALDTQYF
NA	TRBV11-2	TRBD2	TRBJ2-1	TGTGCCAGCAGCGTACGGACTAGCGGAGCCTACAATGAGCAGTTCTTC	CASSVRTSGAYNEQFF
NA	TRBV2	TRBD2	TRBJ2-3	TGTGCCAGCAGACGGACTAGCGGGGAGTCAGGGACGCAGTATTTT	CASRRTSGESGTQYF
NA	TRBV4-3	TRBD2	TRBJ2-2	TGCGCCAGCAGCCAAGATCTTGAGGGACGGGAGGCCGGGGAGCTGTTTTTT	CASSQDLEGREAGELFF
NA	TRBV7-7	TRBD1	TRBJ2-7	TGTGCTGTCCGGGACAGGGAAAACTACGAGCAGTACTTC	CAVRDRENYEQYF
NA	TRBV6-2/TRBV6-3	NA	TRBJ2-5	TGTGCCAGCAGTGCCGCCATGAAAGAGACCCAGTACTTC	CASSAAMKETQYF
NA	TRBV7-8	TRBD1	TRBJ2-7	TGTGCCAGCAGCCACGGGACAGGGGACACCTACGAGCAGTACTTC	CASSHGTGDTYEQYF
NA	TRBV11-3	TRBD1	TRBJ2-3	TGTGCCAGCAGCTTAAGGACAGGGCGCGCAGATACGCAGTATTTT	CASSLRTGRADTQYF
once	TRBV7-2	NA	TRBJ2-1	TGTGCCAGCAGCCCCCGGCCGAGGGCCGATGAGCAGTTCTTC	CASSPRPRADEQFF
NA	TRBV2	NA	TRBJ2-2	TGTGCCAGGGGGAAAGAGCCCGGGGAGCTGTTTTTT	CARGKEPGELFF
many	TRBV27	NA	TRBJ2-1	TGTGCCAGCAGTTTAGGTAACTACAATGAGCAGTTCTTC	CASSLGNYNEQFF
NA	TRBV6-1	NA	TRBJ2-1	TGTGCCAGCAGACAAACAGGGACACAGTTCTTC	CASRQTGTQFF
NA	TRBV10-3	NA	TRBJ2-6	TGTGCCGTCAAGGGGGACGGGAGCTCTGGGGCCAACGTCCTGACTTTC	CAVKGDGSSGANVLTF
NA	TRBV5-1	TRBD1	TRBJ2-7	TGCGCCAGCAGCCCTGGGCCAGGGGGCGTCTACGAGCAGTACTTC	CASSPGPGGVYEQYF
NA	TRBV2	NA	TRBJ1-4	TGTGCCAGCAGTGAAGCGCCAGGCGCCGCTGAAAAACTGTTTTTT	CASSEAPGAAEKLFF
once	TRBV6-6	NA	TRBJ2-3	TGTGCCAGCAGTTCCAAACAGGTGCGAAGCACAGATACGCAGTATTTT	CASSSKQVRSTDTQYF
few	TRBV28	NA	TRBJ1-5	TGTGCCAGCATTCGACAGATTAGCAATCAGCCCCAGCATTTT	CASIRQISNQPQHF
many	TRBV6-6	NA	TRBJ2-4	TGTGCCAGCAGTTCCCATGGGACAGCCAAAAACATTCAGTACTTC	CASSSHGTAKNIQYF
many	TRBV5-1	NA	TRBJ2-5	TGCGCCAGCAGCTTCCCAGGGCAAGAGACCCAGTACTTC	CASSFPGQETQYF
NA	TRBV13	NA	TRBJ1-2	TGTGCCAGCAGCTCCCGACCAGCTAACTATGGCTACACCTTC	CASSSRPANYGYTF
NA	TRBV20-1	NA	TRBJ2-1	TGCAGTGCTACCCGGACTAACGGCCCCAATGAGCAGTTCTTC	CSATRTNGPNEQFF
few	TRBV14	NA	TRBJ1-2	TGTGCCAGCAGCCAAGAGAGGGTTAGAAGCGGCTACACCTTC	CASSQERVRSGYTF
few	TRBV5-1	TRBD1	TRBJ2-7	TGCGCCAGCAGCTCCGGGACAGCCGGCTCGACCTACGAGCAGTACTTC	CASSSGTAGSTYEQYF
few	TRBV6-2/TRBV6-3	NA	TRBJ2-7	TGTGCCAGCAGTGTGACAGACACCTCCTACGAGCAGTACTTC	CASSVTDTSYEQYF
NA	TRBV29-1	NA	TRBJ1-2	TGCAGCGTGAAAGGAGAACAGAACTATGGCTACACCTTC	CSVKGEQNYGYTF
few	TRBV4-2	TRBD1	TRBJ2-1	TGTGCCAGCAGCCAAGATCGGGGGGCACAAAGGACAGGGGAAGAGCAGTTCTTC	CASSQDRGAQRTGEEQFF
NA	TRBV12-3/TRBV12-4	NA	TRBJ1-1	TGTGCCAGCAGTACCCGCCCCTCGGGATTGAACACTGAAGCTTTCTTT	CASSTRPSGLNTEAFF
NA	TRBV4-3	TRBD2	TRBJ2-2	TGCGCCAGCAGCCAAGATCCAGCGGGGGGGCCTGTGGAGCTGTTTTTT	CASSQDPAGGPVELFF
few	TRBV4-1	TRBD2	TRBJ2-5	TGCGCCAGCAGCCACGCCCAGCGGGGTGAGACCCAGTACTTC	CASSHAQRGETQYF
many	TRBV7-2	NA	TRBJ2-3	TGTGCCATCCCCTCCGGGTCCCACACAGATACGCAGTATTTT	CAIPSGSHTDTQYF
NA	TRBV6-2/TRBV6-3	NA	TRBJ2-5	TGTGCCAGCCGCTCCACTCGGAGGCAAGAGACCCAGTACTTC	CASRSTRRQETQYF
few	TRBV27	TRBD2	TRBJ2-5	TGTGCCAGCAGTTTGTCTAGCGGGGGGCCCAGGGGAGAGACCCAGTACTTC	CASSLSSGGPRGETQYF
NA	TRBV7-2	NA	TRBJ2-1	TGTGCCAGCAGCACCATGACATCCTCAAATGAGCAGTTCTTC	CASSTMTSSNEQFF
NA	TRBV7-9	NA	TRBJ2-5	TGTGCCAGCATGAAGACTAGGTTAGACCAAGAGACCCAGTACTTC	CASMKTRLDQETQYF
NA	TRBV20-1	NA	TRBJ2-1	TGCAGTGCTCCCGGGCAGGTTGAGCAGTTCTTC	CSAPGQVEQFF
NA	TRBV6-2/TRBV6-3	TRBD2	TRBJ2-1	TGTGCCAGCAGTTACCGCGGGGGGACCCCCTACAATGAGCAGTTCTTC	CASSYRGGTPYNEQFF
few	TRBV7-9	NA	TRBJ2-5	TGTGCCACCCTTTCGGGGGCGGCATTTGAGACCCAGTACTTC	CATLSGAAFETQYF
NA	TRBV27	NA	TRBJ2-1	TGTGCCAGCAGTTTTATGTCTAGCGCGAATGAGCAGTTCTTC	CASSFMSSANEQFF
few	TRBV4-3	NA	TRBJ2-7	TGCGCCAGCAGCCAAGGTCTGTTCGGCGAGCAGTACTTC	CASSQGLFGEQYF
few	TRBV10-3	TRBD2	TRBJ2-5	TGTGCCATCAGTCGCGGACTAGCGGGGGCCCAAGAGACCCAGTACTTC	CAISRGLAGAQETQYF
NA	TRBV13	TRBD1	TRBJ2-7	TGTGCCAGCAGAGGGACAGGGGCCACATCCTACGAGCAGTACTTC	CASRGTGATSYEQYF
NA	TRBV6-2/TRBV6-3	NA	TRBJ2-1	TGTGCCAGCAGTTACGGACTCGCGGCCTACAATGAGCAGTTCTTC	CASSYGLAAYNEQFF
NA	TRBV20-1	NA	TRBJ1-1	TGCAGTGCCCTACGAGGGGCCAAAAACACTGAAGCTTTCTTT	CSALRGAKNTEAFF
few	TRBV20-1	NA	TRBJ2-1	TGCAGTGCCACCCCCGACAATGAGCAGTTCTTC	CSATPDNEQFF
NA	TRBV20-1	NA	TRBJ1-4	TGCAGTGCTAGAGATTTAATCGGGGGTGGAGGTGAAAAACTGTTTTTT	CSARDLIGGGGEKLFF
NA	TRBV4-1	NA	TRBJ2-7	TGCGCCAGCAGCCAGATAACGGGCCTTTCCTCCGAGCAGTACTTC	CASSQITGLSSEQYF
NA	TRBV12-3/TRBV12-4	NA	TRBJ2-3	TGTGCCAGCAGTTTTTCACAGCGTACAGATACGCAGTATTTT	CASSFSQRTDTQYF
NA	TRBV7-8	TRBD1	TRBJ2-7	TGTGCCAGCAGCCGGGGACAGGCCACTTACGGGCAGTACTTC	CASSRGQATYGQYF
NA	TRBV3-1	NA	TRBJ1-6	TGTGCCAGCAGCCTGAATAGGGGCTCCTATAATTCACCCCTCCACTTT	CASSLNRGSYNSPLHF
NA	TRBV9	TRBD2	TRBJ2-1	TGTGCCAGCAGCTTTGGCGCGGGGGGGCCGTATGAGCAGTTCTTC	CASSFGAGGPYEQFF
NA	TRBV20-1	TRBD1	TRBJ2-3	TGCATAGCGCAGGGGGCTACTGATCTTAGCACAGATACGCAGTATTTT	CIAQGATDLSTDTQYF
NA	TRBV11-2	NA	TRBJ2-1	TGTGCCAGCAGCTTAAGGACATCCGAATACAATGAGCAGTTCTTC	CASSLRTSEYNEQFF
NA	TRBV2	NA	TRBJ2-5	TGTGCCACTAGCCGGGACAACAAAGAGACCCAGTACTTC	CATSRDNKETQYF
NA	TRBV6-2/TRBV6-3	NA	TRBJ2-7	TGTGCCAGCAGTTCCCCCTTCTGGGGGACCTACGAGCAGTACTTC	CASSSPFWGTYEQYF
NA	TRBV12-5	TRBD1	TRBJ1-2	TGTGCTAGTGGTACCTACAGGGGGAATGGCTACACCTTC	CASGTYRGNGYTF